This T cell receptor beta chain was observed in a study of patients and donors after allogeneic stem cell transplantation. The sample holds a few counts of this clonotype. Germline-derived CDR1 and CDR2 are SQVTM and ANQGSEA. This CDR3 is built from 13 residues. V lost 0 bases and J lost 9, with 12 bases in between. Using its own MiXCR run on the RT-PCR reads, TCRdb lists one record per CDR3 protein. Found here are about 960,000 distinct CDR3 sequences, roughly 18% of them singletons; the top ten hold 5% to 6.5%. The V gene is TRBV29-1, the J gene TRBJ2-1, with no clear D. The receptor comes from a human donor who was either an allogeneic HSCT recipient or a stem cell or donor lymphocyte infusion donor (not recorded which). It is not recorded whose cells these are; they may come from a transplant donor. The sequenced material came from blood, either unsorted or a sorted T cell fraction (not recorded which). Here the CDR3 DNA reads TGCAGCGTTGAAGATCTTCTTTACTCTGAGCAGTTCTTC. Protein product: CSVEDLLYSEQFF.